This T cell receptor (beta chain) was observed in a study of blood T cell repertoires in COVID-19. Study background: The samples span acute and convalescent COVID-19 from the United States, Italy and Spain. In each case, the material was cDNA or gDNA derived from T cells, B-cell-depleted T cells, or PBMCs.

As originally analysed: The authors estimated nucleated cell counts from reference gene primer amplification. The protocol was immunoSEQ multiplex PCR, while the TCRdb copy is restricted to in-frame clones and leaves out a portion. That table is the source of V, J and clone size, and D and trimming were worked out from the DNA. The table lists 400,000 to 450,000 clones, roughly 90% of them singletons. After removal of 3 bases from V and 4 bases from J, the junction contained 3 bases not matched to a gene. The CDR3 is 15 amino acids. Germline CDR1 and CDR2: SGHNT and YYREEE (reference sequence). What was sequenced was peripheral blood. The source of this sequence is a man younger than 35 with COVID-19, enrolled during active disease. V gene TRBV5-4 combines with J gene TRBJ2-4; TRBD1 matches at 11 bases. The CDR3, as DNA: TGTGCCAGCAGCTGGGGGACAGGGGGAAAAAACATTCAGTACTTC. Residues: CASSWGTGGKNIQYF.